This T cell receptor (beta chain) was sequenced in a study of blood T cell repertoires in COVID-19 (dated by TCRdb to 2020 to 2021). Looking at the study overall: The collaborator samples originated in the United States, Italy and Spain and spanned the acute and convalescent phases of COVID-19. A freely available public database, intended as a resource for researchers studying the immune response to SARS-CoV-2, is where the repertoires were released. Samples were obtained from the ongoing ImmuneRACE study (first 160 participants) and from over 1,000 subjects provided by 6 global collaborators. The prospective study material was composed of cDNA or gDNA derived from T cells, B-cell-depleted T cells, or PBMCs. The dataset comprised deeply sampled blood TCRbeta repertoires from subjects exposed to, actively infected with, or recovered from COVID-19. Sample metadata almost always included a de-identified subject ID, COVID-19 status, age in years and sex. Where HLA class I and class II types were available, the types were taken from metadata supplied by the sample provider, not from assay-based typing. Study-wide conclusions, independent of this receptor: How much clinical and demographic metadata was included differed by source and by participant, and the metadata was provided uncurated.

TCRbeta CDR3 regions were amplified from genomic DNA using the immunoSEQ Assay, a bias-controlled multiplex PCR. Per the authors' processing: Within the assay, amplification of reference gene primers was used to estimate how many nucleated cells each sample contained. To quantify the absolute abundance of each unique TCRbeta CDR3 rearrangement, sequence reads were collapsed and filtered. For each sample, productive Simpson clonality was calculated as the square root of Simpson's diversity index across productive rearrangements. Imported from immuneACCESS, the table was reduced by TCRdb to in-frame sequences with V and J called. These copies leave out some clones; in studies compared against another copy, an unresolved V gene accounts for under half, and the cause of the remainder is not known. V and J calls and clone size come straight from that table; D and trimming were deduced from the DNA. This sample gives 100,000 to 150,000 clones in total; 70% to 85% of them show up just once. About a sixth of the sample rests with the top ten.

Comments on this clone: Its specific antigen is unknown. Base quality data are lacking; no much larger clone is found one base away.

V and J are trimmed by 1 base and 1 base, and the gene matches miss 5 bases of the junction. Measured from the cysteine to the phenylalanine, the CDR3 is 16 residues long. Kept here is only the CDR3 DNA, which spans 48 bases and is read in frame from base 1. The germline V gene (reference sequence) provides CDR1 SGHKS and CDR2 YYEKEE. Whole blood was collected in K2EDTA tubes by collaborating institutions according to the institutions' own protocols. For TCRbeta analysis, collaborator samples were shipped as frozen whole blood, as isolated PBMCs, or as DNA extracted from either sample type. The specimen sequenced was peripheral blood. Here the chain combines TRBV5-5 and TRBJ2-3, with 8 central nucleotides matching TRBD2. The source of this sequence is a woman aged 80 or older with acute or convalescent COVID-19. The CDR3 loop reads CASSLRVTSGTDTQYF. The nucleotide sequence is given as TGTGCCAGCAGCTTGCGGGTGACTAGCGGCACAGATACGCAGTATTTT. The full variable domain, completed from the reference TRBV5-5 and TRBJ2-3 proteins outside the CDR3, reads DAGVTQSPTHLIKTRGQQVTLRCSPISGHKSVSWYQQVLGQGPQFIFQYYEKEERGRGNFPDRFSARQFPNYSSELNVNALLLGDSALYLCASSLRVTSGTDTQYFGPGTRLTVL.